This entry lists 21 T cell receptor beta chains sequenced from one sample in a study of T cell responses to AZD1222 COVID-19 vaccine. Sequenced by immunoSEQ multiplex PCR; TCRdb stores in-frame clones only, minus some. The top ten hold roughly 6% of the sample, which has about 93,000 clones, approximately 86% seen once. Material: peripheral blood, obtained on day 0 of AZD1222 vaccination. The receptors shown here come from an adult in good health.

This sequence joins TRBV19 and TRBJ1-5; TRBD1 matches 8 bases. Per the germline V gene, CDR1 is LNHDA and CDR2 is SQIVND (reference sequence). The CDR3 is 17 residues long. V was pared by 5 bases and J by 1 base, with 10 bases of the junction left unmatched. CDR3 nucleotides: TGTGCCAGTAGTCCTCGACAGGGGACCTTGAGCAATCAGCCCCAGCATTTT. This translates into CASSPRQGTLSNQPQHF.

This sequence joins TRBV10-3 and TRBJ2-1; the match to TRBD2 covers 10 bases. J lost 3 bases, V lost 3 bases, and 5 bases had no gene match. This CDR3 has 16 residues. Germline CDR1 ENHRY, CDR2 SYGVKD. DNA for the CDR3: TGTGCCATCAGTGAATACGGGACTAGCGACTACAATGAGCAGTTCTTC. Translating gives CAISEYGTSDYNEQFF.

The chain couples TRBV6-5 to TRBJ2-2; D tentatively reads TRBD1 or TRBD2 (5 bases each). Trimming shortened V by 7 bases and J by 5 bases, and 11 bases separated the two germline ends. CDR3 length: 13 residues. Per germline, CDR1 MNHEY and CDR2 SVGAGI. CDR3 in amino acids: CASIRGGTGELFF. DNA for the CDR3: TGTGCCAGCATCCGGGGCGGGACCGGGGAGCTGTTTTTT.

This clone is categorized as medium-sized. The V call is TRBV6-1, the J call TRBJ2-3; 8 bases match TRBD2. CDR3 length: 18 amino acids. Losses at the gene ends were 3 bases for V and 3 bases for J; bases not matched to a gene: 14. CDR1 MNHNS and CDR2 SASEGT come from the germline V gene. Written as DNA, the CDR3 is TGTGCCAGCAGTGATCGGTTACTGAGGACTAGCAAGACAGATACGCAGTATTTT. This codes for CASSDRLLRTSKTDTQYF.

The chain couples TRBV27 to TRBJ1-5; no firm D call. V shed 3 bases and J shed 3 bases, with 9 bases lying between them. The CDR3 loop spans 14 amino acids. Germline V CDR1 and CDR2: MNHEY, SMNVEV (reference sequence). CDR3 residues: CASSLGQSNQPQHF. Here the CDR3 DNA reads TGTGCCAGCAGTTTGGGTCAGTCCAATCAGCCCCAGCATTTT.

The V call is TRBV27, the J call TRBJ2-1, with D perhaps TRBD1 or TRBD2 (5 bases each). Per germline, CDR1 MNHEY and CDR2 SMNVEV (reference sequence). V dropped 1 base and J dropped 2 bases, with 12 bases sitting between them. The CDR3 spans 16 residues. The CDR3 protein is CASSLYRGIPYNEQFF. The CDR3 bases are TGTGCCAGCAGTTTATATCGGGGCATCCCCTACAATGAGCAGTTCTTC.

J is TRBJ2-1 and V is TRBV11-2, with D unclear. CDR1 and CDR2 (germline): SGHAT, FQNNGV. The CDR3 extends over 13 amino acids. Trimming took off 1 base at V and 6 bases at J, with 7 bases between the two ends. CDR3: CASSLGLSNEQFF. As DNA, the CDR3 is TGTGCCAGCAGCTTAGGCCTCTCCAATGAGCAGTTCTTC.

This clone has a single count. The gene calls are TRBV5-6 and TRBJ1-2, with TRBD1 matching 11 bases. CDR1 SGHDT and CDR2 YYEEEE come from the germline V gene. The CDR3 is 18 residues long. V dropped 7 bases and J dropped 4; count of bases not matched to a gene: 18. CDR3 bases: TGTGCCAGCGGCGCGTTCCTCGGACAGGGGGCTAGTCCCTATGGCTACACCTTC. Its translation: CASGAFLGQGASPYGYTF. The full variable domain, rest sourced from reference TRBV5-6 and TRBJ1-2, is DAGVTQSPTHLIKTRGQQVTLRCSPKSGHDTVSWYQQALGQGPQFIFQYYEEEERQRGNFPDRFSGHQFPNYSSELNVNALLLGDSALYLCASGAFLGQGASPYGYTFGSGTRLTVV.

The rearrangement links TRBV6-5 to TRBJ1-2; D might be TRBD1 (6 bases). The CDR3 is made up of 12 amino acids. Germline loops: CDR1 MNHEY, CDR2 SVGAGI. V was pared by 7 bases and J by 8 bases, with 14 bases between. CDR3 nucleotide sequence: TGTGCCAGCACCGCACAGGGTCGGGGCTACACCTTC. Its protein is CASTAQGRGYTF.

The rearrangement uses TRBV5-8 and TRBJ1-6; 9 nucleotides agree with TRBD1. The V gene's germline CDR1 is SGHTS and CDR2 YDEGEE. The CDR3 loop spans 16 amino acids. The V and J ends lost 4 bases and 6 bases, in that order; junction bases with no gene match: 8. CDR3 region: CASSDRQGVGNSPLHF. CDR3 bases: TGTGCCAGCAGCGACCGACAGGGGGTGGGTAATTCACCCCTCCACTTT.

This clone appeared a few times. This chain uses TRBV27 with TRBJ1-1; D unclear. The CDR3 runs to 13 residues. Germline V gene sequence: CDR1 MNHEY, CDR2 SMNVEV (reference sequence). V was trimmed by 1 base and J by 3 bases, leaving 6 bases between them. The CDR3 nucleotides are TGTGCCAGCAGTTTATTGTCAGACACTGAAGCTTTCTTT. Its protein product is CASSLLSDTEAFF.

V usage is TRBV6-5 and J usage is TRBJ2-5; 10 nucleotides align to TRBD2. Germline V gene sequence: CDR1 MNHEY, CDR2 SVGAGI. CDR3 size: 14 residues. Trimming took 8 bases from V and 4 from J; bases not matched to a gene: 7. Written as DNA, the CDR3 is TGTGCCAGCTCTAGCGGGAGCTTTTCAGAGACCCAGTACTTC. Protein: CASSSGSFSETQYF.

V and J are TRBV5-8 and TRBJ2-1, with D unresolved. Germline V gene data show CDR1 as SGHTS and CDR2 as YDEGEE. Deletions cut 0 bases from V and 8 bases from J, with 9 bases between. The CDR3 consists of 13 residues. The CDR3 DNA reads as TGTGCCAGCAGCTTGGAACGGTTGGATGAGCAGTTCTTC. Translating it yields CASSLERLDEQFF.

By frequency in the sample, this clone is medium-sized. V is TRBV2 and J is TRBJ2-2; 10 bases line up with TRBD1. The CDR3 consists of 14 residues. Germline V gene sequence: CDR1 SNHLY, CDR2 FYNNEI. Trimming removed 5 bases from V and 5 bases from J; junction bases left unmatched: 2. The CDR3 reads CASSRQGATGELFF. Here the CDR3 DNA reads TGTGCCAGCAGTCGACAGGGGGCTACCGGGGAGCTGTTTTTT.

The genes are TRBV5-1 and TRBJ1-2; D gene unclear. V lost 0 bases to trimming and J lost 0 bases, with 6 bases between them. Germline-derived CDR1 and CDR2 are SGHRS and YFSETQ. CDR3 length equals 14 residues. CDR3 nucleotides: TGCGCCAGCAGCTTGGACGCAGCTAACTATGGCTACACCTTC. This codes for CASSLDAANYGYTF.

The V gene is TRBV12-5, the J gene TRBJ2-3; 7 bases are a match to TRBD1. In germline, CDR1 is LGHNT, CDR2 FRNRAP. This CDR3 is built from 15 residues. V gave up 5 bases and J gave up 2 bases; unmatched junction bases: 7. CDR3 in amino acids: CASGPGQPVTDTQYF. The CDR3 coding sequence is TGTGCTAGTGGTCCGGGACAGCCGGTCACAGATACGCAGTATTTT.

The chain recombines TRBV6-1 with TRBJ1-3; D is undetermined. Germline-derived CDR1 and CDR2 are MNHNS and SASEGT. Deletions cut 1 base from V and 11 bases from J, with 15 bases between. The CDR3 length is 14 residues. Written as DNA, the CDR3 is TGTGCCAGCAGTGAAGTATCGGCCCGGCGCCCCATATATTTT. It encodes CASSEVSARRPIYF.

The chain joins TRBV5-6 to TRBJ2-7; 8 positions match TRBD1. This CDR3 has 13 residues. V shed 4 bases, J shed 5 bases, and the junction held 5 bases outside the gene matches. Per germline, CDR1 SGHDT and CDR2 YYEEEE. The chain's CDR3 is CASSLPGGDEQYF. CDR3 DNA: TGTGCCAGCAGCCTTCCAGGGGGCGACGAGCAGTACTTC.

The rearrangement uses TRBV2 and TRBJ2-3, with D perhaps TRBD1 or TRBD2 (7 bases each). V dropped 6 bases and J dropped 5 bases, with 18 bases sitting between them. Germline V gives CDR1 SNHLY, CDR2 FYNNEI. This CDR3 contains 15 residues. The DNA for the CDR3 is TGTGCCAGCAGGCCCGGGGACAGCGGGATAGATACGCAGTATTTT. Translation: CASRPGDSGIDTQYF.

This rearrangement joins TRBV5-6 to TRBJ2-7, with 9 bases identical to TRBD1. The CDR3 covers 14 residues. The ends lost 4 bases at V and 7 bases at J; junction bases unmatched: 9. CDR1 and CDR2 (germline): SGHDT, YYEEEE. CDR3: CASSLSGTGKEQYF. The CDR3, as DNA: TGTGCCAGCAGCCTTTCCGGGACAGGGAAAGAGCAGTACTTC.

This clone was seen only a few times. The rearrangement joins TRBV28 to TRBJ1-1; no definite D call. Germline V gene sequence: CDR1 MDHEN, CDR2 SYDVKM. V gave up 6 bases and J gave up 6 bases, with 20 bases separating them. The CDR3 covers 15 residues. CDR3 sequence (DNA): TGTGCCAGCAGACCCGCCGGTGCCGTTAGCCCTGAAGCTTTCTTT. It codes for CASRPAGAVSPEAFF.